This T cell receptor beta chain is drawn from a study of blood T cell repertoires in COVID-19. Across the study: Sources were T cells, B-cell-depleted T cells, or PBMCs; the material itself was cDNA or gDNA.

Libraries were prepared by immunoSEQ multiplex PCR; TCRdb keeps only in-frame clonotypes and omits some of them. The data contain 99,000 or so clones, 80% to 90% of them singletons. The CDR3 totals 15 residues. J gave up 5 bases and V 5 bases, and 6 bases lay outside the gene matches. From germline, CDR1 is ENHRY and CDR2 SYGVKD. Material: peripheral blood. The chain employs TRBV10-3 and TRBJ1-5; 10 bases fit TRBD1. The receptor was isolated from a man aged 55 to 70 with acute or convalescent COVID-19. CDR3 bases: TGTGCCATCAGTCCGGGACAGGGGTCCGATCAGCCCCAGCATTTT. Encoded protein: CAISPGQGSDQPQHF.